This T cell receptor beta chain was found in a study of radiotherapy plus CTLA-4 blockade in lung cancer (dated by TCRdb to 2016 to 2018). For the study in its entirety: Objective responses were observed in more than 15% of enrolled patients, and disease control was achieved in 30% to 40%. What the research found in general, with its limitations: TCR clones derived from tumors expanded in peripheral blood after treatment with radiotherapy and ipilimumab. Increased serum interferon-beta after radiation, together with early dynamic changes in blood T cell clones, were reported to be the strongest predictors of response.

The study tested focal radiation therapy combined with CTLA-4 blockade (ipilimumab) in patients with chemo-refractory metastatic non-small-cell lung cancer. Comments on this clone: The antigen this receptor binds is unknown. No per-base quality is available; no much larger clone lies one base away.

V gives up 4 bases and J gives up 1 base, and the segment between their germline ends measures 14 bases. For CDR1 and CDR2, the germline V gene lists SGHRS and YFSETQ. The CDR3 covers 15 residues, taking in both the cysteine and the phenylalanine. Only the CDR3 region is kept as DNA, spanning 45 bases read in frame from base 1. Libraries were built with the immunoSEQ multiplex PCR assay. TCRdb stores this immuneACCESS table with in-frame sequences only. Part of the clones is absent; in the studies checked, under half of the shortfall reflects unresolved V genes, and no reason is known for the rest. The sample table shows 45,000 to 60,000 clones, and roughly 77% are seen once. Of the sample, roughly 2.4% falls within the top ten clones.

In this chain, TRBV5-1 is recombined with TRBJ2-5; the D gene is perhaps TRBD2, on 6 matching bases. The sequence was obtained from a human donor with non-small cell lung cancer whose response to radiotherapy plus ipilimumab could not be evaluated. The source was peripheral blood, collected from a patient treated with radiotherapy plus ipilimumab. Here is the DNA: TGCGCCAGCAGCCCCAACCCGGGACTCCAAGAGACCCAGTACTTC. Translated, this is CASSPNPGLQETQYF. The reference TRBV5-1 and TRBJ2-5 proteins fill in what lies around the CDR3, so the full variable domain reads KAGVTQTPRYLIKTRGQQVTLSCSPISGHRSVSWYQQTPGQGLQFLFEYFSETQRNKGNFPGRFSGRQFSNSRSEMNVSTLELGDSALYLCASSPNPGLQETQYFGPGTRLLVL.